This note documents a single T cell receptor beta chain sequence. Its antigen remains unidentified. CDR3 length: 16 residues. V lost 5 bases and J 6 bases, leaving 19 bases between the germline ends. Germline V gene data show CDR1 as LNHDA and CDR2 as SQIVND (reference sequence). This sample is drawn from a study of OX40 agonist ivuxolimab in advanced cancers. The study's findings and limits: CD4+ and CD8+ blood T cells expanded clonally by week 6 at 0.1 to 3.0 mg/kg. Average numbers of expanded clones were greater in CD8+ T cells than in CD4+.

Here immunoSEQ multiplex PCR was the method, and the copy in TCRdb shows in-frame clones only, minus some. The sample carries roughly 93,000 clones, about four fifths recorded once. The sequences come from CD4+ or CD8+ T cells sorted from blood, collected in a trial of the OX40 agonist ivuxolimab. This TCR was sampled from an adult with an advanced solid tumor such as melanoma, head and neck, liver or kidney cancer. The V call is TRBV19, the J call TRBJ1-4, with D maybe TRBD1 (5 bases). The CDR3 bases are TGTGCCAGTAGTCCCCCTCCCGGGACTTACGATGAAAAACTGTTTTTT. Residues: CASSPPPGTYDEKLFF.